This T cell receptor beta chain was obtained from a study of T-cell reconstitution after alpha-beta-depleted transplantation in children (dated by TCRdb to about 2016). At the level of the whole study: T-cell immune reconstitution after TCRalphabeta/CD19-depleted allogeneic hematopoietic cell transplantation in children was quantitatively tracked in the study by means of TCR repertoire profiling.

V was cut back by 6 bases and J by 6 bases, leaving a gap of 21 bases between them. The CDR3 spans 16 residues, from the cysteine through the phenylalanine. CDR3 DNA is the only sequence kept; it has 48 bases, read in frame from the first base. The germline V gene sets CDR1 to SGHDT and CDR2 to YYEEEE. Receptor libraries were prepared by PCR. TCRdb lists the instrument as Illumina HiSeq 2500. TCR library preparation used molecular barcoding, with unique molecular identifiers applied to normalize quantification of the TCRbeta repertoire. TCRdb reworked the public reads: Q25 trimming with fastp, MiXCR clone assembly, productive beta chains retained. One record per CDR3 amino acid sequence lists the most common genes and DNA. The sample table shows 150,000 to 250,000 distinct CDR3 sequences, and roughly 15% are seen once. The ten biggest clones cover 13% of the sample. This clonotype showed up many times. The specificity of this receptor is unknown. One base away there is no much larger clone; base qualities are not given.

The TCR originated in a human donor who donated a stem cell graft to a child with acute lymphoblastic leukemia. The chain was built from TRBV5-6 and TRBJ1-4, with the D gene not confidently named. The sample was PBMCs from the stem cell graft donor, taken from the stem cell graft. This receptor carries the CDR3 CASTHTGVGRDEKLFF. The bases read TGTGCCAGCACTCATACCGGGGTCGGACGAGATGAAAAACTGTTTTTT.